These 20 T cell receptor beta chains came from one sample sequenced in a study of response to subunit inactivated influenza vaccine. TCRdb re-called the RT-PCR reads through MiXCR, storing one row per CDR3 protein. The sample carries around 580,000 distinct CDR3 sequences, 12% recorded once. The sample in question was PBMCs from blood, obtained on the day of vaccination. Receptor source: a man aged 45-65 years who received an inactivated influenza vaccine.

This clonotype was counted a few times. V gene TRBV20-1 combines with J gene TRBJ2-1; a possible D gene is TRBD1 (6 bases). Between the trimmed V and J ends, which lost 0 bases and 4 bases, there was a span of 13 bases. This CDR3 is built from 15 residues. CDR1 is DFQATT, CDR2 SNEGSKA, per germline (reference sequence). CDR3 amino acids: CSARDPRQVYNEQFF. The CDR3 DNA reads as TGCAGTGCTAGAGATCCGAGACAGGTGTACAATGAGCAGTTCTTC.

Many counts were recorded for this clonotype. The chain couples TRBV7-9 to TRBJ2-1; a possible D gene is TRBD1 (6 bases). The ends were cut back, 3 bases at V and 10 bases at J, with 13 bases in the middle. This CDR3 has 13 amino acids. Germline V lookup: CDR1 SEHNR, CDR2 FQNEAQ (reference sequence). The CDR3 DNA sequence: TGTGCCAGCAGCTTTCAACAGGGTGGCGAGCAGTTCTTC. This codes for CASSFQQGGEQFF. Using reference TRBV7-9 and TRBJ2-1 for the parts outside the CDR3, the full variable domain is DTGVSQNPRHKITKRGQNVTFRCDPISEHNRLYWYRQTLGQGPEFLTYFQNEAQLEKSRLLSDRFSAERPKGSFSTLEIQRTEQGDSAMYLCASSFQQGGEQFFGPGTRLTVL.

This clonotype was seen only a few times. The chain is built from TRBV4-1 and TRBJ2-7; TRBD2 aligns across 8 bases. CDR3 length equals 16 residues. CDR1 MGHRA and CDR2 YSYEKL come from the germline V gene. The ends lost 0 bases at V and 3 bases at J; junction bases unmatched: 7. The chain's CDR3 is CASSQEKGGGLYEQYF. As DNA, the CDR3 is TGCGCCAGCAGCCAAGAAAAGGGCGGGGGGCTCTACGAGCAGTACTTC.

In this sample, this clonotype turned up a few times. CDR3 sequence: CASSEGQGMGTGELFF. Written as DNA, the CDR3 is TGTGCCAGCAGTGAGGGACAGGGTATGGGCACCGGGGAGCTGTTTTTT. The V call is TRBV25-1, the J call TRBJ2-2; 9 bases are shared with TRBD1. Per the germline V gene, CDR1 is MGHDK and CDR2 is SYGVNS. With V trimmed by 3 bases and J by 4 bases, 6 bases remained unmatched. This CDR3 is 16 amino acids long.

The rearrangement joins TRBV11-2 to TRBJ1-1; D gene uncertain. The CDR3 is made up of 15 amino acids. Germline V gene sequence: CDR1 SGHAT, CDR2 FQNNGV. Trimming left V 1 base short and J 4 bases short, with 13 bases between. The CDR3 loop is CASSLVGGRSTEAFF. The CDR3 coding sequence is TGTGCCAGCAGCTTAGTAGGAGGAAGGAGCACTGAAGCTTTCTTT. Using reference TRBV11-2 and TRBJ1-1 for the parts outside the CDR3, the full variable domain is EAGVAQSPRYKIIEKRQSVAFWCNPISGHATLYWYQQILGQGPKLLIQFQNNGVVDDSQLPKDRFSAERLKGVDSTLKIQPAKLEDSAVYLCASSLVGGRSTEAFFGQGTRLTVV.

This clonotype came up a few times. This chain uses TRBV28 with TRBJ2-1, with D uncertain. Trimming left V 5 bases short and J 15 bases short, with 14 bases between. The CDR3 contains 11 residues. Per germline, CDR1 MDHEN and CDR2 SYDVKM. The CDR3, as DNA: TGTGCCAGCAGTAACCTCCTTGGACGGTTCTTC. Translated, it gives CASSNLLGRFF.

In this sample, this clonotype turned up many times. The chain employs TRBV4-3 and TRBJ2-1; TRBD2 is a possible D gene (6 bases). With 0 bases removed from V and 9 bases from J, the gap between germline ends came to 15 bases. Germline V gives CDR1 LGHNA, CDR2 YSLEER. The CDR3 totals 15 residues. The CDR3 reads CASSQERPLALEQFF. For the CDR3, the DNA is TGCGCCAGCAGCCAAGAACGCCCACTAGCTCTTGAGCAGTTCTTC.

This clonotype was counted only a few times. J is TRBJ1-3 and V is TRBV2; D possibly corresponds to TRBD1 (5 bases). The CDR3 length is 15 residues. Trimming left V 2 bases short and J 4 bases short, with 12 bases between. CDR1 is SNHLY and CDR2 is FYNNEI in the germline V gene. The DNA for the CDR3 is TGTGCCAGCAGTGAAATGGGGGGGAACGGAAACACCATATATTTT. This gives the protein CASSEMGGNGNTIYF.

This clonotype turned up a few times. The chain couples TRBV6-1 to TRBJ2-7; tentatively, D is TRBD2 (6 bases). This CDR3 region has 13 residues. The V and J ends lost 8 bases and 2 bases respectively, with 13 bases between them. Germline V CDR1 and CDR2: MNHNS, SASEGT. As DNA, the CDR3 is TGTGCCAGCGGCTTCGGGGAGGCCTACGAGCAGTACTTC. The encoded protein is CASGFGEAYEQYF.

In this sample, this clonotype turned up a few times. This chain links TRBV5-1 with TRBJ2-1; D uncertain. The V gene lost 1 base and the J gene lost 2 bases, with 7 bases spanning the gap. Looked up from germline, CDR1 is SGHRS and CDR2 is YFSETQ. The CDR3 is 14 amino acids. CDR3 amino acids: CASSLQAPYNEQFF. CDR3 nucleotide sequence: TGCGCCAGCAGCTTGCAGGCCCCCTACAATGAGCAGTTCTTC.

This clonotype was seen a few times. This chain links TRBV15 with TRBJ2-7, with D possibly being TRBD1 (6 bases). The V end was cut by 0 bases, the J end by 2 bases, with 8 bases between. Germline V gene sequence: CDR1 LNHNV, CDR2 YYDKDF (reference sequence). The CDR3 loop spans 14 amino acids. The CDR3 protein is CATSRERGTYEQYF. For the CDR3, the DNA is TGTGCCACCAGCAGAGAGAGGGGGACCTACGAGCAGTACTTC.

This clonotype was observed a few times. This chain uses TRBV7-6 with TRBJ2-7; no definite D call. The CDR3 contains 15 residues. The V gene's germline CDR1 is SGHVS and CDR2 FNYEAQ. V dropped 5 bases and J dropped 3 bases, with 17 bases sitting between them. The CDR3 DNA follows: TGTGCCAGCAGCCAAGGGTTGGTTAGCATCTACGAGCAGTACTTC. Its protein product is CASSQGLVSIYEQYF.

The chain uses TRBV29-1 and TRBJ2-5; no clear D gene. Germline V gene sequence: CDR1 SQVTM, CDR2 ANQGSEA. The CDR3 length is 10 residues. V was cut by 2 bases and J by 2 bases, with 0 bases left in between. Written as DNA, the CDR3 is TGCAGCGTTGAACAAGAGACCCAGTACTTC. As protein: CSVEQETQYF. Looking up the rest from reference TRBV29-1 and TRBJ2-5 gives the full variable domain: SAVISQKPSRDICQRGTSLTIQCQVDSQVTMMFWYRQQPGQSLTLIATANQGSEATYESGFVIDKFPISRPNLTFSTLTVSNMSPEDSSIYLCSVEQETQYFGPGTRLLVL.

The V gene is TRBV27, the J gene TRBJ2-3; 11 positions agree with TRBD2. Germline CDR1 is MNHEY and CDR2 is SMNVEV (reference sequence). Losses at the gene ends were 5 bases for V and 4 bases for J; bases not matched to a gene: 17. This CDR3 comprises 19 residues. CDR3: CASSPHSWTSGLGADTQYF. The CDR3 region has the DNA TGTGCCAGCAGTCCACACTCTTGGACTAGCGGGCTTGGGGCAGATACGCAGTATTTT.

This clonotype was picked up a small number of times. The V and J genes are TRBV10-3 and TRBJ2-7; no clear D gene. The germline V and J ends were trimmed by 3 bases and 1 base, with 7 bases remaining between them. The CDR3 is made up of 13 amino acids. Per the germline V gene, CDR1 is ENHRY and CDR2 is SYGVKD. The CDR3 reads CAISEYSSYEQYF. CDR3 nucleotides: TGTGCCATCAGTGAATACAGTTCCTACGAGCAGTACTTC.

The chain joins TRBV20-1 to TRBJ2-1, with D unclear. The CDR3 consists of 10 residues. Deletions cut 5 bases from V and 8 bases from J, with 7 bases between. Germline CDR1 reads DFQATT; CDR2 reads SNEGSKA (reference sequence). In DNA, the CDR3 is TGCAGTGCTCCGTACCATGAGCAGTTCTTC. The encoded protein is CSAPYHEQFF.

This clonotype was seen many times. The chain uses TRBV29-1 and TRBJ2-1; the match to TRBD1 covers 10 bases. Germline V CDR1 and CDR2: SQVTM, ANQGSEA. V shed 1 base and J 1 base; nucleotides not matched to a gene: 1. There are 15 residues in the CDR3. The chain's CDR3 is CSVEGTGGSYNEQFF. The CDR3 DNA follows: TGCAGCGTTGAAGGGACAGGGGGGTCCTACAATGAGCAGTTCTTC.

The sample holds a few counts of this clonotype. This chain links TRBV24-1 with TRBJ2-4, with 9 positions matching TRBD1. CDR3 length equals 16 residues. V dropped 2 bases and J dropped 5; count of bases not matched to a gene: 6. Germline V gene lookup returns CDR1 KGHDR and CDR2 SFDVKD. This chain's CDR3 is CATSDYGTGKENIQYF. The DNA for the CDR3 is TGTGCCACCAGTGATTACGGGACAGGGAAAGAAAACATTCAGTACTTC.

This clonotype was seen a few times. The chain is built from TRBV9 and TRBJ2-3; TRBD2 might be the D (5 bases). Germline V CDR1 and CDR2: SGDLS, YYNGEE. The CDR3 has 15 residues. Trimming stripped 1 base from V and 4 bases from J, with 13 bases between. The CDR3 region has the DNA TGTGCCAGCAGCGTACTGGGCGGGCCGTCAGATACGCAGTATTTT. This sequence encodes CASSVLGGPSDTQYF.

This clonotype was seen a handful of times. The chain employs TRBV6-2 or TRBV6-3 and TRBJ2-1; weak D call: TRBD2 (6 bases). The length of the CDR3 is 12 residues. Germline V lookup: CDR1 MNHEY, CDR2 SVGEGT. V was clipped by 4 bases and J by 12 bases, with 13 bases between them. The CDR3 nucleotides are TGTGCCAGCAGTTCCTCGGGAGATCGGCAGTTCTTC. It specifies CASSSSGDRQFF.